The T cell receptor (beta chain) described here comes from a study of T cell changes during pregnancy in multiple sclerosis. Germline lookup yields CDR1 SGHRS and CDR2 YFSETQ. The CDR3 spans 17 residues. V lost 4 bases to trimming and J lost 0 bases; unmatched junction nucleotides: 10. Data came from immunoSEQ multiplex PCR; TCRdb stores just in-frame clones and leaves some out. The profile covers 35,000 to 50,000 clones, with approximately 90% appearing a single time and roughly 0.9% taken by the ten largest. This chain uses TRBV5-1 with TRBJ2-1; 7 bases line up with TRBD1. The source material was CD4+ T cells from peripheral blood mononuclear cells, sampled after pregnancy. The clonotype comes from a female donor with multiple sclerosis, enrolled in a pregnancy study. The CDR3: CASSLGGSSRSYNEQFF. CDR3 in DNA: TGCGCCAGCAGCCTAGGGGGCTCCTCCCGCTCCTACAATGAGCAGTTCTTC.